One TCR beta chain is described in this entry. No antigen is known for it. No per-base quality is available; no much larger clone lies one base away. This specimen comes from a study of multiple sclerosis patients with progressive multifocal leukoencephalopathy (dated by TCRdb to between 2018 and 2021). With regard to the full study: About 5 MS patients treated with natalizumab who did not develop PML were sampled longitudinally as controls. The study examined peripheral T and B cells of MS patients who developed PML (4 under natalizumab, 1 after alemtuzumab) and treated patients who did not. From before therapy, through 6 and 12 months, up to PML onset, two natalizumab-treated patients who later developed PML were tracked longitudinally. The goal was to find JC virus-specific or public T-cell expansions that arose at the time of PML onset.

CDR1 MNHEY and CDR2 SMNVEV are derived from the germline V gene (reference sequence). Including the terminal cysteine and phenylalanine, the CDR3 comprises 13 residues. Only the CDR3 part of the read is kept: 39 bases, read in frame from the first base. V and J are truncated by 8 bases and 5 bases respectively, leaving an intervening sequence of 13 bases. General conclusions and limits of the study: With only a small, descriptive cohort, it remained unclear whether the findings reflect JC virus infection or general immunocompromise. Analysis was limited to peripheral blood, even though cerebrospinal fluid or brain lymphocytes might be more informative for natalizumab-associated PML. TRB clones above 0.5% frequency appeared only in PML patients, but expanded clones at PML onset were already present before and during natalizumab therapy. When PML developed, neither common TRBV or TRBJ gene usage nor preferential TRBV-TRBJ pairings were detected. Less diverse TRB repertoires in most PML patients were suggested by lower normalized Shannon entropy, whereas values near 1 were observed in the natalizumab-treated controls.

In the paper's terms, the time point label means: before natalizumab initiation. All listed patients had previously received interferon beta, and all PML patients were female. T0 blood samples were collected before the first natalizumab infusion. Isolation of peripheral blood mononuclear cells was performed by Ficoll-Hypaque density gradient centrifugation. Amplification of TRB CDR3 regions from genomic DNA was performed at survey-level depth using the immunoSEQ two-step multiplex PCR. Synthetic inline TR CDR3 controls covering all V-J pairings were spiked into each PCR to estimate template counts and remove amplification bias. Reads went through processing to reduce amplification and sequencing bias, and quantification was done against synthetic TR CDR3 analogs. The original pipeline was this. In ImmunoSEQ Analyzer, raw data were processed so that out-of-frame sequences and CDR3s with stop codons were removed, with gene names following IMGT nomenclature. Normalized Shannon entropy, defined as 1 minus Pielou's evenness, served as the summary measure of repertoire diversity. TRB sequences were treated as identical only when sharing V gene, J gene and CDR3. Public PML clonotypes were CDR3s shared by two or more PML-onset samples but absent earlier, in controls, and in public databases. CDR3 amino acid composition by position was analyzed with Skylign using the observed count method. TCRdb took this table from immuneACCESS and kept in-frame rearrangements with V and J called. Such tables lack part of the clones; where checked against another copy, unresolved V genes explain under half of the gap, and the rest is unexplained. V, J and clone size are taken as reported in that table, and D and trimming were inferred from the DNA itself. The sample table shows under 40,000 clones, and 90% to 95% are seen once. The biggest ten clones account for around 1.8% of the sample.

The V gene is TRBV27 and the J gene is TRBJ1-5, with the D gene call left open. The material sequenced was PBMCs. The sequence was obtained from a man aged 25 to 45 with multiple sclerosis. Read as DNA, the sequence is TGTGCCAGCTCGGGGAGCGCTCATCAGCCCCAGCATTTT. This is translated as CASSGSAHQPQHF.